This T cell receptor beta chain derives from a study of shared clonotypes between healthy human individuals. Study context: Sampling drew on donors who were two women and three men aged 18 to 49. Three plates each covered CD4 naive and memory; CD8 naive two, CD8 memory one.

Clones were read by immunoSEQ multiplex PCR, and TCRdb kept only the in-frame ones, dropping some. Among 1.6 million or so clones, roughly 96% were seen once, and the ten largest hold more than 0.9%. A remark on this clone: The sample holds other DNA sequences that translate to the same CDR3.

Germline CDR1 DFQATT, CDR2 SNEGSKA (reference sequence). Trimming cost V 2 bases and J 4 bases, with 6 bases left between them. The CDR3 length is 11 residues. V usage is TRBV20-1 and J usage is TRBJ2-7; possibly TRBD2 for D (6 bases). The sequencing sample was made of naive CD4+ T cells sorted from blood. Noted subset: CD45RA+ positively selected. This sequence was found in a man aged 30 to 45 in good health. CDR3 protein: CSARLAYEQYF. The DNA of the CDR3 is TGCAGTGCTAGACTAGCGTACGAGCAGTACTTC.